This T cell receptor beta chain was documented in a study of spatial heterogeneity in lung cancer. The overall study: Detected sequences consistently included more beta-chain ones than alpha-chain ones. Study-level points and caveats: Resection saw ubiquitous expanded tumor TCRs appear in blood more than follow-up did.

Documented time point: sample taken at primary tumor resection. In each case, whole RNA from tumor, nontumor lung or frozen PBMC was sequenced unsorted. TCRdb itself ran the 5' RACE reads through MiXCR, one entry per CDR3 protein. The sample shows about 90,000 distinct CDR3 sequences, roughly 10% of them seen only once. Comment on this clonotype: Its antigen is not known.

V was cut by 3 bases and J by 5 bases, with 15 bases left in between. Germline assignment: CDR1 SGHAT and CDR2 FQDESV (reference sequence). The CDR3 loop spans 15 amino acids. The chain employs TRBV11-1 and TRBJ2-3; D may be TRBD2 (6 bases). The source material was PBMCs, sampled at surgery. The receptor was isolated from a male donor with early-stage non-small cell lung cancer. The CDR3 here is CASSFHGSAQDTQYF. The CDR3 nucleotides are TGTGCCAGCAGCTTCCACGGGAGTGCCCAAGATACGCAGTATTTT.